This is a list of T cell receptor beta chains from one sample in a study of CD8+ T cells in alopecia areata. The assay was immunoSEQ multiplex PCR, and TCRdb's table has in-frame clones only and misses some. The table lists tens of thousands of clones, around 42% of them singletons. This specimen was CD8+ T cells sorted from blood, taken around week 37, from a patient treated with tofacitinib. Source of these receptors: a human donor with alopecia areata. Each CDR3 is given with its conserved first and last residue. Fields, in order: clone size, J gene, D gene, V gene, CDR3 DNA, CDR3 protein. D genes are given only for firm matches. Only part of the rows carry a size: once, few, many, or a class if the clone is expanded.

NA	TRBJ2-5	NA	TRBV7-7	TGTGCTAGCAGCCGCTCCGTCAGTACTCAAGAGACCCAGTACTTC	CASSRSVSTQETQYF
NA	TRBJ1-1	NA	TRBV27	TGTGCCAGCAGTTTAGAGCACGGTGGGGACACTGAAGCTTTCTTT	CASSLEHGGDTEAFF
NA	TRBJ1-1	TRBD1	TRBV29-1	TGCAGCGTTGACTTCCCCGGGACAGAGAACACTGAAGCTTTCTTT	CSVDFPGTENTEAFF
NA	TRBJ1-5	NA	TRBV7-8	TGTGCCAGCAGCTTAAGGGCAGGGAGGGATCAGCCCCAGCATTTT	CASSLRAGRDQPQHF
NA	TRBJ2-1	NA	TRBV29-1	TGCAGCCCCCGCGCAGGGGCCTACAATGAGCAGTTCTTC	CSPRAGAYNEQFF
few	TRBJ2-5	TRBD1	TRBV28	TGTGCCAGCAGGCCGACAGGGTCGGAGACCCAGTACTTC	CASRPTGSETQYF
NA	TRBJ1-1	NA	TRBV30	TGTGCCTGGGTGACTTACACTGAAGCTTTCTTT	CAWVTYTEAFF
NA	TRBJ1-1	NA	TRBV7-2	TGTGCCAGCAGCCAGAATGCAGGGGAAAAGAACACTGAAGCTTTCTTT	CASSQNAGEKNTEAFF
NA	TRBJ2-1	TRBD2	TRBV9	TGTGCCAGCAGCGTAGGAACTAGCGGGAGGGGTGAGCAGTTCTTC	CASSVGTSGRGEQFF
few	TRBJ2-3	NA	TRBV5-1	TGCGCCAGCAGCTTCACAGATACGCAGTATTTT	CASSFTDTQYF
NA	TRBJ2-7	TRBD2	TRBV6-6	TGTGCCAGCAGTTACTCGCTACGGGAGGGCCGCCACGAGCAGTACTTC	CASSYSLREGRHEQYF
NA	TRBJ1-2	NA	TRBV6-1	TGTGCCAGCTGGGGTTTTGGTGGCTACACCTTC	CASWGFGGYTF
few	TRBJ1-1	NA	TRBV29-1	TGCAGCGTGGTGGTGAACAGTGAAGCTTTCTTT	CSVVVNSEAFF
NA	TRBJ2-3	NA	TRBV6-5	TGTGCCAGCAGTCCCGCCCCGGGTGTCACAGATACGCAGTATTTT	CASSPAPGVTDTQYF
NA	TRBJ2-2	NA	TRBV4-1	TGCGCCAGCAGCCAAGCCCAGGGGACCTTATCATACACCGGGGAGCTGTTTTTT	CASSQAQGTLSYTGELFF
few	TRBJ2-2	NA	TRBV5-1	TGCGCCAGCAGCTTGGCGGTCACCGGGGAGCTGTTTTTT	CASSLAVTGELFF
NA	TRBJ2-7	NA	TRBV11-2	TGTGCCAGCAGCTTAGGGTATTCGGAGCAGTACTTC	CASSLGYSEQYF
few	TRBJ1-1	NA	TRBV29-1	TGCAGCGTTGGGGACGGCACTGAAGCTTTCTTT	CSVGDGTEAFF
NA	TRBJ2-1	TRBD2	TRBV15	TGTGCCACCAGCAGAGATTCTCGGGAGGGCTACAATGAGCAGTTCTTC	CATSRDSREGYNEQFF
once	TRBJ2-1	NA	TRBV7-2	TGTGCCAGCAGCTTAGGCGGGACCTACAATGAGCAGTTCTTC	CASSLGGTYNEQFF
NA	TRBJ2-3	NA	TRBV29-1	TGCAGCGTTGATTGGGGCAGGGGGGAACCAGATACGCAGTATTTT	CSVDWGRGEPDTQYF
NA	TRBJ1-5	NA	TRBV13	TGTGCCAGCAGCTTACACGGGAGGGAGCCCCAGCATTTT	CASSLHGREPQHF
few	TRBJ1-1	TRBD1	TRBV6-6	TGTGCCAGCAGATTAGGACAGGGAGGGACTGAAGCTTTCTTT	CASRLGQGGTEAFF
NA	TRBJ2-3	NA	TRBV10-3	TGTGCCATCAGTGAACCCCTGCGGGTCACAGATACGCAGTATTTT	CAISEPLRVTDTQYF
NA	TRBJ1-5	NA	TRBV27	TGTGCCAGCAGCCCCGACGGGGGACACAATCAGCCCCAGCATTTT	CASSPDGGHNQPQHF
few	TRBJ2-3	TRBD1	TRBV10-3	TGTGCCATCAGTGAGCCGGACAGGGGCGACACAGATACGCAGTATTTT	CAISEPDRGDTDTQYF
many	TRBJ2-3	NA	TRBV7-6	TGTGCCAGCAGCTTAAAGGGCCACCCAGATACGCAGTATTTT	CASSLKGHPDTQYF
NA	TRBJ2-7	TRBD2	TRBV29-1	TGCAGCGTTGTAGCGGGAGGGCCGGGAGAGCAGTACTTC	CSVVAGGPGEQYF
few	TRBJ2-7	NA	TRBV29-1	TGCAGCGTTACACGGACGGGGGAGCAGTACTTC	CSVTRTGEQYF
NA	TRBJ1-4	NA	TRBV6-1	TGTGCCAGCAGTGAAAAGGTGACTGCAACTAATGAAAAACTGTTTTTT	CASSEKVTATNEKLFF
NA	TRBJ2-5	NA	TRBV4-1	TGCGCCAGCAGCCCAGGGGGCCTAGCGGAACAAGAGACCCAGTACTTC	CASSPGGLAEQETQYF